This T cell receptor beta chain emerged from a study of OX40 agonist ivuxolimab in advanced cancers. From germline, CDR1 is KGHSH and CDR2 LQKENI. This CDR3 has 13 amino acids. V trimming: 5 bases; J trimming: 7 bases; junction bases outside the gene matches: 5. This clone was counted between two and nine times. Produced via immunoSEQ multiplex PCR; TCRdb's table is partial and in-frame only. Here the sample spans 60,000 to 80,000 clones, 75% to 90% being singletons. The sequence was obtained from an adult with an advanced solid tumor such as melanoma, head and neck, liver or kidney cancer. The chain combines TRBV18 with TRBJ1-5, with TRBD1 matching over 7 bases. Sequenced here: CD4+ or CD8+ T cells sorted from blood, sampled in a trial of the OX40 agonist ivuxolimab. The CDR3 here is CASSEGAGQPQHF. The CDR3 nucleotides read TGTGCCAGCTCAGAGGGGGCAGGACAGCCCCAGCATTTT. The full variable domain, with the rest looked up from reference TRBV18 and TRBJ1-5, is NAGVMQNPRHLVRRRGQEARLRCSPMKGHSHVYWYRQLPEEGLKFMVYLQKENIIDESGMPKERFSAEFPKEGPSILRIQQVVRGDSAAYFCASSEGAGQPQHFGDGTRLSIL.